This T cell receptor (beta chain) was recorded in a study of neurological immune-mediated disorders. This clonotype was counted at least ten times. V lost 11 bases, J lost 6 bases, and 13 bases lay in between. The CDR3 runs 11 residues. Germline CDR1 MNHNY, CDR2 SVGAGI (reference sequence). Every sequencing run generated in excess of 160 million TCR-beta sequences. These sequences covered 15-18 subjects. MiXCR, applied by TCRdb to the 5' RACE reads, yields one record per CDR3 protein. The sample has under 45,000 distinct CDR3 sequences, approximately 15% seen once. What was sequenced was CD4+ T cells from blood. The chain employs TRBV6-6 and TRBJ1-2; maybe TRBD1 (5 bases). The receptor's source is a woman in her fifties or sixties with HTLV-1-associated myelopathy (HAM/TSP). Written as DNA, the CDR3 is TGTGCCGGGACGAGGGGTAATGGCTACACCTTC. It is translated as CAGTRGNGYTF.